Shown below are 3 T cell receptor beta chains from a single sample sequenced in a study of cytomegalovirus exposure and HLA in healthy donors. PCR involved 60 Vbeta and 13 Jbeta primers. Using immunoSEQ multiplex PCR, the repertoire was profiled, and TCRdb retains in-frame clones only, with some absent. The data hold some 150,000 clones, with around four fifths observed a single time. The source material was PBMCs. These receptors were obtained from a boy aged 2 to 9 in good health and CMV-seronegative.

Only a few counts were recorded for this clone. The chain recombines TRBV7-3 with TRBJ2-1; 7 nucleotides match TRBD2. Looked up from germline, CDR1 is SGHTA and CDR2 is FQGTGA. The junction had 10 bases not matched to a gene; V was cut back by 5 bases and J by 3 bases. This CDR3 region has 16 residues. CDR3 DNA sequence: TGTGCCAGCAGCCAATTAGCGGGTCAAAACTACAATGAGCAGTTCTTC. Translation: CASSQLAGQNYNEQFF.

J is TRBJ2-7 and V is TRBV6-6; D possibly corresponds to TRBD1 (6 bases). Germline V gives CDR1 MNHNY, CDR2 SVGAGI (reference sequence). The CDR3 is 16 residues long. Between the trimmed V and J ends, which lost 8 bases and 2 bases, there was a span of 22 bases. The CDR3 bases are TGTGCCAGCGGAAGAAACCCGGGACACAAGACCTACGAGCAGTACTTC. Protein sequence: CASGRNPGHKTYEQYF.

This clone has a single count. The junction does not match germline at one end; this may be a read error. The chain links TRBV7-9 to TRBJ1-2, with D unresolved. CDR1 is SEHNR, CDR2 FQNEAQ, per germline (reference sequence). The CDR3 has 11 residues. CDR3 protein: CSSSLSGGYTF. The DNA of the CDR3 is TGTTCCAGCAGCTTATCAGGTGGCTACACCTTC.